This T cell receptor beta chain was documented in a study of blood T cell repertoires in COVID-19. For the study at large: The samples span acute and convalescent COVID-19 from the United States, Italy and Spain. PBMCs, B-cell-depleted T cells, or T cells were the source of the cDNA or gDNA that made up the material.

The study counted Cohort 3 donors as recovered given two negative PCRs, clearance, or symptom resolution. CDR3 length: 17 amino acids. Germline-derived CDR1 and CDR2 are MNHEY and SMNVEV (reference sequence). V lost 2 bases and J lost 0, with 14 bases in between. In the study's own analysis: Estimates of nucleated cell counts were drawn from the amplification of reference gene primers. Some clones are missing from TCRdb's copy, which holds only in-frame ones; the method was immunoSEQ multiplex PCR. V and J calls and clone size come straight from that table; D and trimming were deduced from the DNA. The data show under 200,000 clones, with approximately 89% seen just once and approximately 0.77% held by the top ten.

This receptor was taken from a woman aged 18-29 years who had recovered from COVID-19. The chain links TRBV27 to TRBJ2-1; D gene unclear. Source material: PBMCs or T cells enriched from blood (not recorded which). The CDR3 region is CASSLGRSASSYNEQFF. DNA of the CDR3: TGTGCCAGCAGTTTAGGCCGTTCAGCGAGCTCCTACAATGAGCAGTTCTTC.